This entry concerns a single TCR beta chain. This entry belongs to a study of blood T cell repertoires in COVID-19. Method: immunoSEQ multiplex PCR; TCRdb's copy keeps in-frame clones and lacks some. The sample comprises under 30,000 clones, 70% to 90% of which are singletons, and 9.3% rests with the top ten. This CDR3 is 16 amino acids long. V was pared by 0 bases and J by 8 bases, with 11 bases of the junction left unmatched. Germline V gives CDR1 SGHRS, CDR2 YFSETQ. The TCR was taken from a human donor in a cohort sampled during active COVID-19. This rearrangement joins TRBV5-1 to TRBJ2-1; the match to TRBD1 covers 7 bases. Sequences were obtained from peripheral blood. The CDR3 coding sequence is TGCGCCAGCAGCTTGGGTTTGAGGGGGCGTTTTGATGAGCAGTTCTTC. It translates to CASSLGLRGRFDEQFF.